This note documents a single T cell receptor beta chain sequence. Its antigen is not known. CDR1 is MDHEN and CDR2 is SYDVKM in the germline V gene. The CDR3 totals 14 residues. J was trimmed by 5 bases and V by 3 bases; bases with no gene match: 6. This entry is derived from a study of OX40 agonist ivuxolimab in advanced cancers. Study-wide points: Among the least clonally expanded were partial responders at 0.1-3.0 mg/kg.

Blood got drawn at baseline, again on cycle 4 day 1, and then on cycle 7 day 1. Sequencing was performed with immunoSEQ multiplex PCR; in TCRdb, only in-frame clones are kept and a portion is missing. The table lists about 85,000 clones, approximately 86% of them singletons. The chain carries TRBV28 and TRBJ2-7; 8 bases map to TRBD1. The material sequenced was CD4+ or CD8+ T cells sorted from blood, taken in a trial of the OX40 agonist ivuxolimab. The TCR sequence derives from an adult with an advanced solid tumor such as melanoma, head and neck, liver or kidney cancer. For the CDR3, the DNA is TGTGCCAGCAGTTTGGCAGGGGGCGGCAACGAGCAGTACTTC. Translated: CASSLAGGGNEQYF. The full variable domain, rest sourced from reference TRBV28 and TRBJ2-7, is DVKVTQSSRYLVKRTGEKVFLECVQDMDHENMFWYRQDPGLGLRLIYFSYDVKMKEKGDIPEGYSVSREKKERFSLILESASTNQTSMYLCASSLAGGGNEQYFGPGTRLTVT.